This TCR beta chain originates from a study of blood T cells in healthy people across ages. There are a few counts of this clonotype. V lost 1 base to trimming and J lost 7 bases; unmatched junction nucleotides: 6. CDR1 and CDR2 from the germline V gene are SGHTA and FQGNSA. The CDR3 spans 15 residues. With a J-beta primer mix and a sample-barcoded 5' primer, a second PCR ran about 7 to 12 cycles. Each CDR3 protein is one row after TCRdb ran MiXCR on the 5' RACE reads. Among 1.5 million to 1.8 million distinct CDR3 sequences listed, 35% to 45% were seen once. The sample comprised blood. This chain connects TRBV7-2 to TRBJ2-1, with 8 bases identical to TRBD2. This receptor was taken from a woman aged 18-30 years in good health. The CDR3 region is CASSLVAGRENEQFF. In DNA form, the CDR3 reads TGTGCCAGCAGCTTAGTAGCGGGAAGGGAAAATGAGCAGTTCTTC.